These T cell receptor beta chains were read from a single sample in a study of blood T cells in healthy people across ages. TCRdb recomputed calls from the 5' RACE reads with MiXCR, one row per CDR3 protein. Among around 750,000 distinct CDR3 sequences listed, about 53% were seen once. Sequencing used blood. The receptors here all came from a man aged 80 or over in good health. Both conserved end residues are part of each CDR3. Not all rows give a size; the values are once, few, many and, for expanded clones, a class.

v_call: TRBV18; clone_size: -; cdr3_aa: CASSPPMNEQYF
v_call: TRBV4-1; clone_size: few; cdr3_aa: CASSGGTPAGEQFF
v_call: TRBV5-5; clone_size: -; cdr3_aa: CASRQNTGGPEAFF
v_call: TRBV7-9; clone_size: -; cdr3_aa: CASSFFSSGANVLTF
v_call: TRBV29-1; clone_size: many; cdr3_aa: CSVVAKTYEQYF
v_call: TRBV11-2; clone_size: -; cdr3_aa: CASSLLAGHKWNEQFF
v_call: TRBV28; clone_size: -; cdr3_aa: CASRTRTSVNSPLHF
v_call: TRBV29-1; clone_size: -; cdr3_aa: CSVEGSIAGVYNEQFF
v_call: TRBV6-1; clone_size: once; cdr3_aa: CASRDQGMGYAYF
v_call: TRBV25-1; clone_size: -; cdr3_aa: CASSAGQGVNTEAFF
v_call: TRBV29-1; clone_size: -; cdr3_aa: CSGRQGMVETQYF
v_call: TRBV20-1; clone_size: -; cdr3_aa: CSASRQGEIQYF
v_call: TRBV3-1; clone_size: -; cdr3_aa: CASSQAGPGGVAFF
v_call: TRBV28; clone_size: -; cdr3_aa: CASSPARGGYTEAFF
v_call: TRBV11-3; clone_size: -; cdr3_aa: CASSRNSGNTIYF
v_call: TRBV5-5; clone_size: -; cdr3_aa: CASSLGRGQGPLEYF
v_call: TRBV20-1; clone_size: -; cdr3_aa: CSARVRAGLAGFLAKNIQYF
v_call: TRBV3-1; clone_size: -; cdr3_aa: CASSQISGWQFF
v_call: TRBV2; clone_size: -; cdr3_aa: CASSEGWTSGRYEQYF
v_call: TRBV9; clone_size: -; cdr3_aa: CASSVLRGELFF
v_call: TRBV4-1; clone_size: -; cdr3_aa: CASSQNRGTEAFF
v_call: TRBV2; clone_size: -; cdr3_aa: CAGQGRTGWNYEQYF
v_call: TRBV5-1; clone_size: -; cdr3_aa: CASSGTSGNTEAFF
v_call: TRBV2; clone_size: -; cdr3_aa: CASSEGGPQYF
v_call: TRBV20-1; clone_size: -; cdr3_aa: CSARGYSGANVLTF
v_call: TRBV24-1; clone_size: few; cdr3_aa: CATSERDLGTGYTF
v_call: TRBV20-1; clone_size: -; cdr3_aa: CSARSRRKETQYF
v_call: TRBV11-2; clone_size: few; cdr3_aa: CASSLDGLGIDTQYF
v_call: TRBV4-1; clone_size: -; cdr3_aa: CASRQGTRVDEQYF
v_call: TRBV11-2; clone_size: -; cdr3_aa: CASRRTGLNEKLFF
v_call: TRBV7-9; clone_size: -; cdr3_aa: CASSLRDRGQNEQFF
v_call: TRBV7-6; clone_size: -; cdr3_aa: CASSPLTSGRANHEQFF
v_call: TRBV12-3/TRBV12-4; clone_size: -; cdr3_aa: CASRRGEETQYF
v_call: TRBV6-6; clone_size: -; cdr3_aa: CASSYSGGMQPQHF
v_call: TRBV6-6; clone_size: -; cdr3_aa: CAAGVENTGELFF
v_call: TRBV5-1; clone_size: once; cdr3_aa: CASSLELGEAGYTF
v_call: TRBV14; clone_size: -; cdr3_aa: CASSQLSIETQYF
v_call: TRBV12-3/TRBV12-4; clone_size: few; cdr3_aa: CASSFGQASTEAFF
v_call: TRBV20-1; clone_size: -; cdr3_aa: CSAERRRVKETLYF
v_call: TRBV28; clone_size: -; cdr3_aa: CASSLFATGTSGSTGTQYF
v_call: TRBV9; clone_size: few; cdr3_aa: CASSVTGTSGTYEQYF
v_call: TRBV20-1; clone_size: -; cdr3_aa: CSATGGDRYAYF
v_call: TRBV6-1; clone_size: -; cdr3_aa: CASSEWDRGGQETQYF
v_call: TRBV11-2; clone_size: -; cdr3_aa: CASSLGAGSFEQYF